These 31 T cell receptor beta chains came from one sample sequenced in a study of T cells after yellow fever vaccination (dated by TCRdb to between 2018 and 2021). The library was obtained by 5' RACE. Sequenced using an Illumina HiSeq 2500. The raw public reads went through TCRdb reprocessing: fastp at Q25, MiXCR clone calling, in-frame beta chains kept. CDR3 protein duplicates are merged, each entry listing the most common genes and DNA. This sample comprises 300,000 to 400,000 distinct CDR3 sequences, approximately 9% of them detected only once. Together, the top ten hold around 17% of the sample. The sample's treatment or condition label, in plain terms: live attenuated yellow fever vaccine strain. The sample consisted of PBMCs, taken on the day of the first yellow fever vaccination. The receptor source for this set is a man between 18 and 35 years old who received the YFV17D yellow fever vaccine.

This clonotype came up a few times. The chain recombines TRBV20-1 with TRBJ2-1, with D possibly TRBD1 on 5 matching bases. The germline V gene has CDR1 DFQATT and CDR2 SNEGSKA (reference sequence). CDR3 size: 15 residues. V was cut by 3 bases and J by 9 bases, with 21 bases left in between. The CDR3 bases are TGCAGTGCTAGGGCCGGACACGGAGTCCCTTCTGAGCAGTTCTTC. Encoded protein: CSARAGHGVPSEQFF.

The chain uses TRBV7-2 and TRBJ2-1, with 11 bases matching TRBD1. CDR3 length: 14 amino acids. V lost 1 base, J lost 9 bases, and 2 bases stayed unmatched. Germline V gives CDR1 SGHTA, CDR2 FQGNSA. This CDR3 is CASSLGDRGVEQFF. In nucleotides, the CDR3 is TGTGCCAGCAGCTTAGGGGACAGGGGGGTTGAGCAGTTCTTC.

The chain's CDR3 is CASSVGAGGPDTQYF. The DNA for the CDR3 is TGCGCCAGCAGCGTCGGAGCGGGGGGGCCAGATACGCAGTATTTT. This chain connects TRBV5-1 to TRBJ2-3; the match to TRBD2 covers 10 bases. Germline assignment: CDR1 SGHRS and CDR2 YFSETQ. The CDR3 consists of 15 residues. V lost 4 bases to trimming and J lost 4 bases; unmatched junction nucleotides: 6.

The chain couples TRBV10-3 to TRBJ1-6; the match to TRBD1 covers 7 bases. Germline trimming cut 7 bases from V and 7 bases from J; bases unmatched to any gene: 4. Germline V gives CDR1 ENHRY, CDR2 SYGVKD. The CDR3 loop spans 13 amino acids. The CDR3 spells CAITGQLNSPLHF. CDR3 in DNA: TGTGCCATCACGGGACAGCTGAATTCACCCCTCCACTTT.

This clonotype was seen repeatedly, ten times or more. The rearrangement joins TRBV5-1 to TRBJ2-7; D is possibly TRBD2 (6 bases). The CDR3 extends over 12 amino acids. In germline, CDR1 is SGHRS, CDR2 YFSETQ. The ends were cut back, 4 bases at V and 7 bases at J, with 12 bases in the middle. In DNA, the CDR3 is TGCGCCAGCAGCGAGCCCGGGAGTGAGCAGTACTTC. This gives the protein CASSEPGSEQYF.

In this sample, this clonotype turned up a few times. This chain connects TRBV4-1 to TRBJ2-5; 7 nucleotides match TRBD2. V shed 4 bases, J shed 2 bases, and the junction held 7 bases outside the gene matches. This CDR3 contains 15 residues. Looked up from germline, CDR1 is MGHRA and CDR2 is YSYEKL. In DNA, the CDR3 is TGCGCCAGCAGCCGACTCGGGGGGACTCAAGAGACCCAGTACTTC. Translated, it gives CASSRLGGTQETQYF.

This clonotype came up a few times. The chain has TRBV2 and TRBJ2-7; D possibly uses TRBD1 or TRBD2 (5 bases each). The CDR3 has 15 residues. V lost 6 bases, J lost 2 bases, and 17 bases lay in between. Germline V gives CDR1 SNHLY, CDR2 FYNNEI. CDR3: CASRGWDGTPYEQYF. CDR3 DNA: TGTGCCAGCAGAGGGTGGGACGGAACTCCCTACGAGCAGTACTTC. The full variable domain, in which reference TRBV2 and TRBJ2-7 provide the parts outside the CDR3, is EPEVTQTPSHQVTQMGQEVILRCVPISNHLYFYWYRQILGQKVEFLVSFYNNEISEKSEIFDDQFSVERPDGSNFTLKIRSTKLEDSAMYFCASRGWDGTPYEQYFGPGTRLTVT.

For the CDR3, the DNA is TGTGCCAGCAGCCTGCTGGCGGGGAGAACGCAGTATTTT. The encoded protein is CASSLLAGRTQYF. V and J are TRBV14 and TRBJ2-3; maybe TRBD2 (6 bases). The V end was cut by 4 bases, the J end by 9 bases, with 14 bases between. The CDR3 loop spans 13 amino acids. CDR1 and CDR2 (germline): SGHDN, FVKESK.

The chain recombines TRBV7-9 with TRBJ2-3; no definite D call. This CDR3 spans 14 amino acids. The germline V gene encodes CDR1 SEHNR and CDR2 FQNEAQ (reference sequence). Between the trimmed V and J ends, which lost 3 bases and 4 bases, there was a span of 11 bases. CDR3 loop: CASSFDGAPDTQYF. CDR3 bases: TGTGCCAGCAGCTTCGACGGTGCCCCAGATACGCAGTATTTT.

The table lists this clonotype with a few counts. The chain has TRBV12-3 or TRBV12-4 and TRBJ2-1; unclear D gene. V lost 6 bases, J lost 0 bases, and 18 bases lay in between. The CDR3 length is 17 residues. The CDR3 protein is CASSPLRVSSSYNEQFF. The CDR3 region has the DNA TGTGCCAGCAGCCCACTCCGGGTATCGAGCTCCTACAATGAGCAGTTCTTC.

This chain links TRBV4-3 with TRBJ2-3; unclear D gene. The CDR3 covers 16 residues. Germline CDR1 reads LGHNA; CDR2 reads YSLEER. V was trimmed by 0 bases and J by 0 bases, leaving 10 bases between them. The CDR3 reads CASSQDRFGSTDTQYF. The CDR3 DNA reads as TGCGCCAGCAGCCAAGATCGTTTCGGTAGCACAGATACGCAGTATTTT.

This clonotype was counted only a few times. The chain joins TRBV9 to TRBJ1-1; D is uncertain. Germline-derived CDR1 and CDR2 are SGDLS and YYNGEE. The CDR3 runs to 13 residues. V shed 6 bases and J shed 5 bases, with 14 bases lying between them. CDR3 residues: CASTSQTTTEAFF. In nucleotides, the CDR3 is TGTGCCAGCACCTCTCAGACGACTACTGAAGCTTTCTTT.

The chain links TRBV24-1 to TRBJ2-5; D is unresolved. The ends were cut back, 4 bases at V and 1 base at J, with 3 bases in the middle. This CDR3 is 12 amino acids long. Germline V lookup: CDR1 KGHDR, CDR2 SFDVKD. The CDR3 DNA follows: TGTGCCACCAGTGAGACCCAAGAGACCCAGTACTTC. Translating gives CATSETQETQYF.

In its sample, this clonotype was seen a few times. This chain joins TRBV7-8 and TRBJ2-5; D uncertain. V was cut by 0 bases and J by 5 bases, with 16 bases left in between. Germline CDR1 reads SGHVS; CDR2 reads FQNEAQ. The CDR3 runs 16 residues. CDR3 sequence: CASSLARQFGRETQYF. The CDR3 DNA reads as TGTGCCAGCAGCTTAGCCCGCCAGTTTGGTAGGGAGACCCAGTACTTC.

This clonotype appeared many times. This chain links TRBV27 with TRBJ2-3; a possible D gene is TRBD1 (5 bases). V lost 6 bases to trimming and J lost 0 bases, with 10 bases between them. Germline CDR1 and CDR2: MNHEY and SMNVEV (reference sequence). CDR3 length: 14 amino acids. The CDR3 DNA reads as TGTGCCAGCAGAACTCAGGGTAGCACAGATACGCAGTATTTT. This encodes CASRTQGSTDTQYF.

The gene calls are TRBV5-5 and TRBJ1-1; the D gene is possibly TRBD1 (5 bases). The germline gives CDR1 SGHKS, CDR2 YYEKEE (reference sequence). V was shortened by 4 bases and J by 4 bases, with 14 bases between the two germline ends. CDR3 length: 14 amino acids. Here the CDR3 DNA reads TGTGCCAGCAGCCGTCTGGGGGGGGGCACTGAAGCTTTCTTT. As protein: CASSRLGGGTEAFF.

This clonotype was seen a few times. The chain recombines TRBV11-3 with TRBJ1-3; D gene unclear. Germline assignment: CDR1 SGHNT and CDR2 YENEEA. The CDR3 loop spans 13 amino acids. The germline V and J ends were trimmed by 5 bases and 5 bases, with 10 bases remaining between them. The CDR3 DNA reads TGTGCCAGCAGCCCGAAGCGTAGAAACACCATATATTTT. Amino acids: CASSPKRRNTIYF.

The chain couples TRBV7-9 to TRBJ1-2; a possible D gene is TRBD1 (5 bases). The CDR3 contains 14 residues. The ends were cut back, 1 base at V and 5 bases at J, with 11 bases in the middle. The germline V gene has CDR1 SEHNR and CDR2 FQNEAQ (reference sequence). This CDR3 is CASSLEVRGYGYTF. In DNA, the CDR3 is TGTGCCAGCAGCTTAGAGGTTCGGGGGTATGGCTACACCTTC. The full variable domain, its missing parts supplied by reference TRBV7-9 and TRBJ1-2, is DTGVSQNPRHKITKRGQNVTFRCDPISEHNRLYWYRQTLGQGPEFLTYFQNEAQLEKSRLLSDRFSAERPKGSFSTLEIQRTEQGDSAMYLCASSLEVRGYGYTFGSGTRLTVV.

This clonotype was seen ten or more times. The chain has TRBV29-1 and TRBJ2-7; D call uncertain. The germline gives CDR1 SQVTM, CDR2 ANQGSEA. The length of the CDR3 is 13 residues. Trimming cost V 6 bases and J 5 bases, with 17 bases left between them. CDR3 bases: TGCAGCGTGAGAGGACGGTTTTTTAACGAGCAGTACTTC. Its translation is CSVRGRFFNEQYF.

J is TRBJ1-6 and V is TRBV15; 7 bases agree with TRBD1. Germline assignment: CDR1 LNHNV and CDR2 YYDKDF (reference sequence). This CDR3 spans 18 amino acids. J was trimmed by 3 bases and V by 1 base; bases with no gene match: 9. CDR3 sequence reads: CATSRGVSGGLYNSPLHF. The DNA of the CDR3 is TGTGCCACCAGCAGAGGGGTATCAGGGGGGCTCTATAATTCACCCCTCCACTTT.

In DNA, the CDR3 is TGTGCCAGCACCCTCGGGGCAGTGAACACTGAAGCTTTCTTT. Its translation: CASTLGAVNTEAFF. This chain uses TRBV11-2 with TRBJ1-1, with D possibly being TRBD1 (5 bases). Germline CDR1 and CDR2: SGHAT and FQNNGV. The length of the CDR3 is 14 residues. V was clipped by 7 bases and J by 0 bases, with 12 bases between them.

In this sample, this clonotype turned up a few times. This sequence joins TRBV5-1 and TRBJ2-6; the D gene is possibly TRBD2 (5 bases). V was clipped by 0 bases and J by 0 bases, with 7 bases between them. CDR3 length: 16 residues. In germline, CDR1 is SGHRS, CDR2 YFSETQ. The CDR3 loop is CASSLGRGSGANVLTF. In nucleotides, the CDR3 is TGCGCCAGCAGCTTGGGTCGGGGCTCTGGGGCCAACGTCCTGACTTTC.

This clonotype was seen only a few times. CDR3 loop: CASARGDTQYF. The CDR3 DNA sequence: TGTGCCAGTGCCCGGGGAGATACGCAGTATTTT. The rearrangement joins TRBV6-2 or TRBV6-3 to TRBJ2-3; possibly TRBD2 for D (5 bases). Deletions cut 9 bases from V and 5 bases from J, with 9 bases between. There are 11 residues in the CDR3. The germline V gene encodes CDR1 MNHEY and CDR2 SVGEGT.

The chain recombines TRBV20-1 with TRBJ2-7, with D perhaps being TRBD1 or TRBD2 (5 bases each). CDR1 is DFQATT, CDR2 SNEGSKA, per germline (reference sequence). The CDR3 loop spans 14 amino acids. The V gene lost 0 bases and the J gene lost 4 bases, with 13 bases spanning the gap. This CDR3 reads CSARDRDPGYEQYF. The CDR3 nucleotides read TGCAGTGCTAGAGACCGGGACCCGGGATACGAGCAGTACTTC.

This clonotype came up many times. The chain is built from TRBV19 and TRBJ2-2; the match to TRBD1 covers 7 bases. Unmatched junction bases numbered 7, after V lost 5 bases and J lost 4 bases. The CDR3 is 15 residues long. Germline V lookup: CDR1 LNHDA, CDR2 SQIVND (reference sequence). CDR3 bases: TGTGCCAGTAGTCCATCAGGGGGTCGCACCGGGGAGCTGTTTTTT. This sequence encodes CASSPSGGRTGELFF.

The chain recombines TRBV7-2 with TRBJ2-1; 14 bases agree with TRBD2. J lost 6 bases, V lost 2 bases, and 3 bases had no gene match. The CDR3 length is 16 residues. The germline CDR1 and CDR2 sequences are SGHTA and FQGNSA. DNA for the CDR3: TGTGCCAGCAGCTTATGGGGGACTAGCGGGGGCAATGAGCAGTTCTTC. Its translation: CASSLWGTSGGNEQFF.

This clonotype showed up just a few times. The chain joins TRBV20-1 to TRBJ1-5; 7 bases fit TRBD1. CDR3 length: 14 amino acids. V was pared by 2 bases and J by 7 bases, with 8 bases of the junction left unmatched. Germline V lookup: CDR1 DFQATT, CDR2 SNEGSKA (reference sequence). The CDR3 DNA follows: TGCAGTGCTAGATCTACAGGGGTCGGGCAGCCCCAGCATTTT. This translates into CSARSTGVGQPQHF.

This clonotype has ten or more counts. Compared with germline, one end of the junction differs, possibly owing to a read error. The chain carries TRBV5-1 and TRBJ1-1; D ambiguous. The CDR3 is made up of 14 amino acids. CDR1 and CDR2 from the germline V gene are SGHRS and YFSETQ. CDR3 protein: CASSLGPPNTEAFF. For the CDR3, the DNA is TGTGCCAGTAGCCTGGGTCCCCCGAACACTGAAGCTTTCTTT.

The rearrangement links TRBV10-2 to TRBJ1-1; the D gene is possibly TRBD1 (5 bases). The CDR3 loop spans 13 amino acids. Trimming cost V 1 base and J 3 bases, with 6 bases left between them. The V gene's germline CDR1 is WSHSY and CDR2 SAAADI. The chain's CDR3 is CASSEWGDTEAFF. As DNA, the CDR3 is TGCGCCAGCAGTGAGTGGGGGGACACTGAAGCTTTCTTT.

The genes are TRBV4-3 and TRBJ2-5, with TRBD1 matching over 8 bases. The CDR3 sequence is 19 residues long. V was clipped by 4 bases and J by 5 bases; unmatched bases: 21. The germline V gene encodes CDR1 LGHNA and CDR2 YSLEER. The CDR3 is CASSPRTRDRRDGMETQYF. Here the CDR3 DNA reads TGCGCCAGCAGCCCCCGCACCCGGGACAGGAGGGATGGTATGGAGACCCAGTACTTC.

The V gene is TRBV7-8, the J gene TRBJ2-7; perhaps TRBD2 as D (5 bases). The germline V gene encodes CDR1 SGHVS and CDR2 FQNEAQ. CDR3 length: 16 residues. The CDR3 here is CPSSCWRQVKPGEQYV. The CDR3 DNA reads TGTCCCAGCAGCTGCTGGAGGCAGGTTAAACCAGGCGAGCAGTACGTC.